This TCR beta chain was obtained from a study of identifying expanded T cells in peripheral blood. Clones were read by immunoSEQ multiplex PCR, and TCRdb kept only the in-frame ones, dropping some. The sample shows 85,000 to 120,000 clones, 88% of them seen only once. Healthy donors had no documented immune events, such as infections, while sampled. Germline CDR1 and CDR2: MGHRA and YSYEKL. CDR3 size: 13 residues. The V end lost 3 bases, the J end lost 7 bases, and 12 bases lay between the germline ends. The sequence derives from a person aged 18 to 75 in good health. The sequencing input was blood. V gene TRBV4-1 combines with J gene TRBJ1-2; D ambiguous. CDR3 protein: CASSHALDGGYTF. Written as DNA, the CDR3 is TGCGCCAGCAGCCACGCTTTGGACGGTGGCTACACCTTC.